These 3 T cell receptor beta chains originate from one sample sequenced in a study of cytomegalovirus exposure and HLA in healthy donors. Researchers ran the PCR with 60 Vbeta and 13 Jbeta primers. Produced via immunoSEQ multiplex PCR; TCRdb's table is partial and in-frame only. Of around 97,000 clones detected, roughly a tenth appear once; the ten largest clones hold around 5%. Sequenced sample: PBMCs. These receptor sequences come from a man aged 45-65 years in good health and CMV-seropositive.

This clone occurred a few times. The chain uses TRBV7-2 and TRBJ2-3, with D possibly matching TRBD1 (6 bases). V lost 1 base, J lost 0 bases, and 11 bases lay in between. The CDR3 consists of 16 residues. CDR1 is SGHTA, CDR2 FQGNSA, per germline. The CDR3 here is CASSLGDRRSTDTQYF. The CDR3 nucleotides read TGTGCCAGCAGCTTAGGAGACAGGCGCAGCACAGATACGCAGTATTTT.

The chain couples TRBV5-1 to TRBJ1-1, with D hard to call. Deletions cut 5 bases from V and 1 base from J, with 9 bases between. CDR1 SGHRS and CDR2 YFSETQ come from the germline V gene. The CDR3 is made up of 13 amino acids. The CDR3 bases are TGCGCCAGCAGGAGGGAGGGGAACACTGAAGCTTTCTTT. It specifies CASRREGNTEAFF. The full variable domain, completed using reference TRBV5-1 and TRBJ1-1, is KAGVTQTPRYLIKTRGQQVTLSCSPISGHRSVSWYQQTPGQGLQFLFEYFSETQRNKGNFPGRFSGRQFSNSRSEMNVSTLELGDSALYLCASRREGNTEAFFGQGTRLTVV.

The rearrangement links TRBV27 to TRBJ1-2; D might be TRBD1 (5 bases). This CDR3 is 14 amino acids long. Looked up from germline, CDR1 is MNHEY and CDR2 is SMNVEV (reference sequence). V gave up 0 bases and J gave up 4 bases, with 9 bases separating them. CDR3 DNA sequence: TGTGCCAGCAGTTTATCGGGGGGGTTCTATGGCTACACCTTC. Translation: CASSLSGGFYGYTF.